This T cell receptor (beta chain) was sequenced for a study of blood T cells in healthy people across ages. Study results and caveats: The recorded TCR beta diversity per million T cells decreased in a roughly linear manner with age. Among long-lived donors, naive CD4+ cells were more numerous and diversity higher than in aged donors.

Primed by a sample-barcoded 5' primer and a J-beta primer mix, a second PCR proceeded for about 6 to 11 cycles. Template switching added a 12-random-nucleotide identifier to every cDNA molecule. TCRdb re-derived calls from the 5' RACE reads in MiXCR, one entry per CDR3 protein. This sample yields about 1,400,000 distinct CDR3 sequences, of which roughly 40% are seen a single time; approximately 7.9% belongs to the top ten. V gave up 3 bases and J gave up 5 bases; unmatched junction bases: 6. CDR3 length: 15 amino acids. CDR1 is MGHRA, CDR2 YSYEKL, per germline. This clonotype was counted many times. What it recognizes is unknown.

The chain combines TRBV4-1 with TRBJ2-7; TRBD2 agrees at 11 bases. Sequenced: blood. The receptor's source is a woman between 18 and 30 years old in good health. This CDR3 is CASSHATSGAHEQYF. The CDR3, as DNA: TGCGCCAGCAGCCATGCGACTAGCGGGGCACACGAGCAGTACTTC.